The TCR beta chain described here comes from a study of blood T cells in healthy people across ages. The study, taken as a whole, reports: The study regarded diversity estimates from one million T cells as underestimates.

Trimming cost V 3 bases and J 2 bases, with 10 bases left between them. Per germline, CDR1 SGHRS and CDR2 YFSETQ. The CDR3 is 14 residues long. With regard to this clonotype: Its antigen is as yet unknown.

For the second PCR, which ran for roughly 7 to 11 cycles, a sample-barcoded 5' primer and a J-beta primer mix were used. MiXCR was run by TCRdb on the 5' RACE reads, yielding one entry per CDR3 protein. In the table there are hundreds of thousands of distinct CDR3 sequences, under 45% of which are singletons. The sequence was collected from a man in his sixties in good health. Material for sequencing was blood. V gene TRBV5-1 combines with J gene TRBJ2-3; D not resolved. This CDR3 reads CASSSMTLTDTQYF. The CDR3 nucleotides are TGCGCCAGCAGCTCGATGACTCTCACAGATACGCAGTATTTT. Using reference TRBV5-1 and TRBJ2-3 for the parts outside the CDR3, the full variable domain is KAGVTQTPRYLIKTRGQQVTLSCSPISGHRSVSWYQQTPGQGLQFLFEYFSETQRNKGNFPGRFSGRQFSNSRSEMNVSTLELGDSALYLCASSSMTLTDTQYFGPGTRLTVL.